The 11 T cell receptor beta chains below were found in one sample sequenced in a study of shared clonotypes between healthy human individuals (dated by TCRdb to between 2020 and 2021). The receptor library was made with the immunoSEQ multiplex PCR assay. The table was pulled from immuneACCESS by TCRdb, which kept in-frame rearrangements only. Such tables lose some clones; where checked, under half of the loss comes from unresolved V genes, and the rest has no known cause. In this sample the table shows millions of clones, over 85% of which occur a single time. The ten largest clones add up to approximately 0.4% of the sample. Material for sequencing was naive CD4+ T cells from PBMCs. The cell subset or site label corresponds to: CD45RA+ positively selected. These receptor sequences come from a man younger than 35 in good health. Some clones in this sample may be carry-over from other donors' samples.

Written as DNA, the CDR3 is TGTGCCAGCACCTTGGGGGGCCCTTACTACTATGGCTACACCTTC. Amino acids: CASTLGGPYYYGYTF. V is TRBV28 and J is TRBJ1-2; D may be TRBD1 (6 bases). Germline CDR1 MDHEN, CDR2 SYDVKM. The V gene lost 7 bases and the J gene lost 3 bases, with 18 bases spanning the gap. The CDR3 extends over 15 amino acids.

This sequence joins TRBV5-8 and TRBJ1-4; 7 bases line up with TRBD1. The germline V gene has CDR1 SGHTS and CDR2 YDEGEE. The CDR3 consists of 15 residues. Trimming took 8 bases from V and 16 from J; bases not matched to a gene: 23. This CDR3 is CASYLRVTGSVQGFF. The CDR3 DNA sequence: TGTGCCAGTTACTTAAGAGTGACAGGGAGCGTCCAGGGGTTTTTT. Based on the CDR3 plus reference TRBV5-8 and TRBJ1-4, the full variable domain is EAGVTQSPTHLIKTRGQQATLRCSPISGHTSVYWYQQALGLGLQFLLWYDEGEERNRGNFPPRFSGRQFPNYSSELNVNALELEDSALYLCASYLRVTGSVQGFFGSGTQLSVL.

The V gene is TRBV19, the J gene TRBJ1-3; unclear D gene. V gave up 2 bases and J gave up 2 bases, with 16 bases separating them. CDR1 and CDR2 from the germline V gene are LNHDA and SQIVND (reference sequence). The CDR3 sequence is 17 residues long. The CDR3 nucleotides read TGTGCCAGTAGTATAATGGGTCGTGGTCCCCCTGGAAACACCATATATTTT. Encoded protein: CASSIMGRGPPGNTIYF. The variable domain in full, completed from reference TRBV19 and TRBJ1-3, reads DGGITQSPKYLFRKEGQNVTLSCEQNLNHDAMYWYRQDPGQGLRLIYYSQIVNDFQKGDIAEGYSVSREKKESFPLTVTSAQKNPTAFYLCASSIMGRGPPGNTIYFGEGSWLTVV.

The table lists this clone with a count of one. This rearrangement joins TRBV6-5 to TRBJ1-4; 8 bases agree with TRBD1. The germline V gene encodes CDR1 MNHEY and CDR2 SVGAGI. The CDR3 length is 14 residues. V lost 6 bases, J lost 8 bases, and 8 bases stayed unmatched. The CDR3, as DNA: TGTGCCAGCAGGGGTTCAGGGGGCAACGAAAAACTGTTTTTT. As protein: CASRGSGGNEKLFF.

This clone was detected once. The chain employs TRBV7-9 and TRBJ2-2; TRBD2 aligns across 7 bases. Trimming at V came to 2 bases and at J to 4 bases, leaving 13 bases not matched to a gene. Germline V CDR1 and CDR2: SEHNR, FQNEAQ (reference sequence). The CDR3 consists of 18 residues. The CDR3: CASSLPYRGRSRTGELFF. DNA for the CDR3: TGTGCCAGCAGCTTACCCTATCGCGGGAGAAGTCGCACCGGGGAGCTGTTTTTT. Drawing the rest from reference TRBV7-9 and TRBJ2-2, the complete variable domain is DTGVSQNPRHKITKRGQNVTFRCDPISEHNRLYWYRQTLGQGPEFLTYFQNEAQLEKSRLLSDRFSAERPKGSFSTLEIQRTEQGDSAMYLCASSLPYRGRSRTGELFFGEGSRLTVL.

The chain is built from TRBV29-1 and TRBJ1-1; D gene ambiguous. Between the trimmed V and J ends, which lost 2 bases and 0 bases, there was a span of 13 bases. Germline V gives CDR1 SQVTM, CDR2 ANQGSEA. The CDR3 loop spans 15 amino acids. CDR3: CSVETDSRMNTEAFF. In DNA form, the CDR3 reads TGCAGCGTTGAAACGGACTCTCGCATGAACACTGAAGCTTTCTTT.

The rearrangement links TRBV7-3 to TRBJ2-5; D gene unclear. Germline CDR1 and CDR2: SGHTA and FQGTGA. V lost 1 base to trimming and J lost 2 bases, with 5 bases between them. The CDR3 runs to 13 residues. DNA of the CDR3: TGTGCCAGCAGCTTAATATATCAAGAGACCCAGTACTTC. Protein sequence: CASSLIYQETQYF.

The chain is built from TRBV27 and TRBJ1-5; 7 bases align to TRBD1. Germline V lookup: CDR1 MNHEY, CDR2 SMNVEV (reference sequence). CDR3 length: 16 amino acids. The V segment lost 5 bases and the J segment 2 bases; nucleotides outside the gene matches: 9. CDR3 sequence reads: CASSTQTGACNQPQHF. CDR3 in DNA: TGTGCCAGCAGTACCCAAACAGGGGCCTGCAATCAGCCCCAGCATTTT.

The V call is TRBV4-1, the J call TRBJ2-7, with D possibly matching TRBD2 (6 bases). The V and J ends lost 4 bases and 4 bases respectively, with 14 bases between them. The CDR3 consists of 14 residues. Germline loops: CDR1 MGHRA, CDR2 YSYEKL. The CDR3 DNA sequence: TGCGCCAGCAGCCCCGGGACGGACTATTACGAGCAGTACTTC. Residues: CASSPGTDYYEQYF.

This rearrangement joins TRBV9 to TRBJ2-2, with 8 bases aligning to TRBD2. The CDR3 covers 18 residues. The junction had 14 bases not matched to a gene; V was cut back by 4 bases and J by 3 bases. The germline CDR1 and CDR2 sequences are SGDLS and YYNGEE. CDR3 in amino acids: CASSRHKGAGAYTGELFF. Here the CDR3 DNA reads TGTGCCAGCAGCCGACATAAAGGAGCGGGAGCGTACACCGGGGAGCTGTTTTTT.

The rearrangement uses TRBV28 and TRBJ1-5; TRBD1 might be the D (5 bases). CDR1 is MDHEN and CDR2 is SYDVKM in the germline V gene. V shed 5 bases and J shed 4 bases, with 15 bases lying between them. CDR3 length: 15 residues. CDR3 residues: CASSPGTVANQPQHF. In DNA form, the CDR3 reads TGTGCCAGCAGTCCCGGGACGGTAGCGAATCAGCCCCAGCATTTT.